The entry that follows covers one TCR beta chain sequence. Only in-frame clones appear in the TCRdb table, and some are missing; sequencing was by immunoSEQ multiplex PCR. Here the sample spans 200,000 or so clones, 83% being singletons. Germline-derived CDR1 and CDR2 are MNHNY and SVGAGI (reference sequence). This CDR3 contains 12 residues. V lost 7 bases and J 2 bases, leaving 8 bases between the germline ends. This entry is derived from a study of blood T cell repertoires in COVID-19. In the study overall: COVID-19 samples collected from the United States, Italy and Spain covered acute and convalescent phases.

This clonotype originated in a woman aged 50 to 65 who had been exposed to COVID-19. V is TRBV6-6 and J is TRBJ1-2; D may be TRBD1 (5 bases). Sequenced input: PBMCs or T cells enriched from blood (not recorded which). CDR3 sequence reads: CASKRQNYGYTF. The CDR3 DNA follows: TGTGCCAGCAAGCGACAGAACTATGGCTACACCTTC.